This is a list of T cell receptor beta chains from one sample in a study of blood T cells in healthy people across ages. TCRdb itself ran the 5' RACE reads through MiXCR, one entry per CDR3 protein. The sample holds 650,000 to 1,000,000 distinct CDR3 sequences; roughly 40% are singletons and the top ten take 10% to 15%. The sequenced sample consisted of blood. These receptors all come from a young man in good health. Both conserved end residues are part of each CDR3. The D gene is left open where the match is weak. The listing skips clone size in some rows; elsewhere it reads once, few, many or a size class.

j_gene | d_gene | abundance | v_gene | CDR3aa | CDR3nt
TRBJ2-7 | - | - | TRBV20-1 | CSARDIRMGTVYEQYF | TGCAGTGCTAGAGATATCAGGATGGGGACCGTATACGAGCAGTACTTC
TRBJ1-1 | TRBD1 | few | TRBV14 | CASSQELTGGQAFF | TGTGCCAGCAGCCAAGAACTGACAGGGGGCCAAGCTTTCTTT
TRBJ2-5 | - | few | TRBV6-2/TRBV6-3 | CASSPHMSETQYF | TGTGCCAGCAGCCCCCACATGAGTGAGACCCAGTACTTC
TRBJ2-3 | - | few | TRBV9 | CASSVATEGQRTDTQYF | TGTGCCAGCAGCGTAGCTACTGAGGGGCAACGCACAGATACGCAGTATTTT
TRBJ1-5 | - | - | TRBV27 | CASSLQTPGNQPQHF | TGTGCCAGCAGTTTGCAGACACCTGGCAATCAGCCCCAGCATTTT
TRBJ2-3 | - | - | TRBV4-3 | CASSQDRGTSWDTQYF | TGCGCCAGCAGCCAAGACCGTGGAACTAGCTGGGATACGCAGTATTTT
TRBJ2-3 | TRBD2 | - | TRBV3-1 | CASSPGLAGVVTDTQYF | TGTGCCAGCAGCCCCGGACTAGCGGGGGTGGTCACAGATACGCAGTATTTT
TRBJ2-1 | - | few | TRBV9 | CASSVGGPHNEQFF | TGTGCCAGCAGCGTAGGCGGGCCCCACAATGAGCAGTTCTTC
TRBJ1-1 | - | - | TRBV10-3 | CATRTVHTEAFF | TGTGCCACTAGGACGGTGCATACTGAAGCTTTCTTT
TRBJ2-3 | TRBD2 | - | TRBV7-2 | CASSGGEQPTDTQYF | TGTGCCAGCAGCGGGGGGGAGCAGCCCACAGATACGCAGTATTTT
TRBJ2-5 | - | few | TRBV7-2 | CASSLAVGFQETQYF | TGTGCCAGCAGCTTAGCGGTGGGGTTCCAAGAGACCCAGTACTTC
TRBJ2-3 | TRBD1 | many | TRBV25-1 | CASSGQGPDTQYF | TGTGCCAGCAGTGGACAGGGGCCAGATACGCAGTATTTT
TRBJ1-4 | - | - | TRBV20-1 | CSARLGKLFF | TGCAGTGCTAGACTCGGGAAACTGTTTTTT
TRBJ2-2 | - | - | TRBV28 | CASSTQAAAGTGELFF | TGTGCCAGCAGCACTCAGGCAGCCGCGGGCACCGGGGAGCTGTTTTTT
TRBJ2-1 | - | - | TRBV7-2 | CASSLHGGSYNEQFF | TGTGCCAGCAGCTTACACGGGGGCTCCTACAATGAGCAGTTCTTC
TRBJ1-5 | TRBD1 | - | TRBV12-3/TRBV12-4 | CASSWGQGSNQPQHF | TGTGCCAGCAGTTGGGGACAGGGGAGCAATCAGCCCCAGCATTTT
TRBJ2-1 | TRBD2 | - | TRBV5-1 | CASSSRTSGDYNEQFF | TGCGCCAGCAGCTCGAGGACTAGCGGGGATTACAATGAGCAGTTCTTC
TRBJ2-5 | - | - | TRBV14 | CASSQGGRGETQYF | TGTGCCAGCAGCCAGGGAGGAAGGGGAGAGACCCAGTACTTC
TRBJ1-1 | TRBD1 | - | TRBV20-1 | CSADRVGAQGYTEAFF | TGCAGTGCTGACAGGGTGGGAGCCCAAGGATACACTGAAGCTTTCTTT
TRBJ2-7 | TRBD1 | many | TRBV10-3 | CAIWGQDDYEQYF | TGTGCCATCTGGGGACAGGACGACTACGAGCAGTACTTC
TRBJ2-5 | - | - | TRBV20-1 | CSARKAETQYF | TGCAGTGCTAGAAAAGCGGAGACCCAGTACTTC
TRBJ1-5 | TRBD1 | - | TRBV6-2/TRBV6-3 | CASDDRGYGNQPRHF | TGTGCCAGCGACGACAGGGGCTATGGCAATCAGCCCCGGCATTTT
TRBJ1-1 | - | few | TRBV28 | CASSLWEGSTEAFF | TGTGCCAGCAGTTTATGGGAGGGGTCCACTGAAGCTTTCTTT
TRBJ1-2 | - | - | TRBV20-1 | CSARGLRGGGYTF | TGCAGTGCTAGAGGGCTAAGGGGGGGTGGCTACACCTTC
TRBJ1-6 | TRBD1 | - | TRBV20-1 | CSARDRQGLGSPLHF | TGCAGTGCTAGAGACCGACAGGGTTTGGGTTCACCCCTCCACTTT
TRBJ2-5 | TRBD2 | - | TRBV27 | CASSSKRGGLETQYF | TGTGCCAGCAGTTCCAAGAGGGGAGGGCTAGAGACCCAGTACTTC
TRBJ2-4 | - | many | TRBV20-1 | CSARAQSTAKNIQYF | TGCAGTGCTAGAGCGCAATCGACAGCCAAAAACATTCAGTACTTC
TRBJ1-1 | TRBD1 | few | TRBV9 | CASSVVGQGIQNTEAFF | TGTGCCAGCAGCGTAGTTGGACAGGGGATCCAGAACACTGAAGCTTTCTTT
TRBJ2-5 | - | few | TRBV10-3 | CAISENGLLEETQYF | TGTGCCATCAGTGAGAATGGCCTGCTCGAAGAGACCCAGTACTTC
TRBJ2-1 | - | few | TRBV21-1 | CASSRRGEQFF | TGTGCCAGCAGCAGAAGAGGTGAGCAGTTCTTC
TRBJ1-5 | - | - | TRBV12-3/TRBV12-4 | CASSSGTIQPQHF | TGTGCCAGCAGCTCCGGGACAATACAGCCCCAGCATTTT
TRBJ2-5 | - | many | TRBV20-1 | CSATGHAQETQYF | TGCAGTGCAACGGGACACGCACAAGAGACCCAGTACTTC
TRBJ2-1 | - | many | TRBV4-1 | CASSQVRTESFDEQFF | TGCGCCAGCAGCCAAGTTCGTACAGAATCCTTCGATGAGCAGTTCTTC
TRBJ2-1 | TRBD1 | many | TRBV15 | CATSLGQGDYNEQFF | TGTGCCACCAGTTTGGGACAGGGTGACTACAATGAGCAGTTCTTC
TRBJ2-7 | - | - | TRBV6-6 | CAAGTYYEQYF | TGTGCCGCCGGAACGTACTACGAGCAGTACTTC
TRBJ2-4 | - | few | TRBV6-2/TRBV6-3 | CASSYSSAVSGIQYF | TGTGCCAGCAGTTACAGTTCGGCGGTCTCCGGCATTCAGTACTTC
TRBJ2-1 | TRBD2 | - | TRBV20-1 | CSARVRLAGGGNEQFF | TGCAGTGCTAGAGTCCGACTAGCGGGCGGGGGCAATGAGCAGTTCTTC
TRBJ2-7 | TRBD2 | - | TRBV14 | CASSQTKRGGMFYSYEQYF | TGTGCCAGCAGCCAGACAAAGCGGGGGGGAATGTTTTACTCCTACGAGCAGTACTTC
TRBJ2-3 | TRBD1 | few | TRBV10-3 | CAISMTGDRTDTQYF | TGTGCCATCAGTATGACAGGGGACCGCACAGATACGCAGTATTTT
TRBJ1-1 | - | few | TRBV20-1 | CSVRADTEAFF | TGCAGTGTGCGGGCCGACACTGAAGCTTTCTTT
TRBJ2-1 | - | - | TRBV6-5 | CASSYRTGASYNEQFF | TGTGCCAGCAGCTATAGAACCGGGGCCTCCTACAATGAGCAGTTCTTC
TRBJ2-4 | - | - | TRBV9 | CASSADLGAGENIQYF | TGTGCCAGCAGCGCGGACTTGGGGGCGGGAGAAAACATTCAGTACTTC
TRBJ2-1 | - | - | TRBV7-2 | CASSVVAENYEQFF | TGTGCCAGCAGCGTAGTTGCGGAGAACTACGAGCAGTTCTTC
TRBJ2-2 | TRBD1 | - | TRBV25-1 | CASSDRTGSNTGELFF | TGTGCCAGCAGTGATCGGACAGGGTCGAACACCGGGGAGCTGTTTTTT
TRBJ2-3 | TRBD2 | many | TRBV7-9 | CASSPTSGETSTDTQYF | TGTGCCAGCAGCCCCACTAGCGGGGAGACAAGCACAGATACGCAGTATTTT
TRBJ2-7 | TRBD2 | - | TRBV12-3/TRBV12-4 | CASSNPGDSGSYEQYF | TGTGCCAGCAGTAATCCAGGGGATAGCGGGAGCTACGAGCAGTACTTC
TRBJ1-6 | - | - | TRBV4-2 | CASSHHREGLRSPLHF | TGTGCCAGCAGCCATCACAGAGAGGGCCTGCGGTCACCCCTCCACTTT
TRBJ1-5 | TRBD1 | - | TRBV20-1 | CSARDRQGANQPQHF | TGCAGTGCTAGAGATAGACAGGGGGCTAATCAGCCCCAGCATTTT
TRBJ1-2 | - | - | TRBV9 | CASSGSEYTF | TGTGCCAGCAGCGGGAGTGAATACACCTTC
TRBJ1-6 | - | once | TRBV10-3 | CAITTADRQFSPLHF | TGTGCCATCACAACGGCTGACAGGCAGTTTTCACCCCTCCACTTT
TRBJ1-2 | - | once | TRBV12-3/TRBV12-4 | CASSLSGPESYTF | TGTGCCAGCAGTTTATCGGGTCCCGAGAGCTACACCTTC
TRBJ1-1 | - | - | TRBV5-1 | CASSLVGEMNTEAFF | TGCGCCAGCAGCTTGGTTGGGGAAATGAACACTGAAGCTTTCTTT
TRBJ1-2 | - | few | TRBV12-3/TRBV12-4 | CASSFGVGNYGYTF | TGTGCCAGCAGTTTCGGGGTAGGAAACTATGGCTACACCTTC
TRBJ2-3 | TRBD2 | - | TRBV7-2 | CASSLAGAGVTDTQYF | TGTGCCAGCAGCTTAGCAGGAGCGGGGGTGACAGATACGCAGTATTTT
TRBJ2-4 | TRBD1 | few | TRBV6-2/TRBV6-3 | CASSRQGGSVEAKNIQYF | TGTGCCAGCAGTCGACAGGGCGGATCCGTGGAGGCCAAAAACATTCAGTACTTC